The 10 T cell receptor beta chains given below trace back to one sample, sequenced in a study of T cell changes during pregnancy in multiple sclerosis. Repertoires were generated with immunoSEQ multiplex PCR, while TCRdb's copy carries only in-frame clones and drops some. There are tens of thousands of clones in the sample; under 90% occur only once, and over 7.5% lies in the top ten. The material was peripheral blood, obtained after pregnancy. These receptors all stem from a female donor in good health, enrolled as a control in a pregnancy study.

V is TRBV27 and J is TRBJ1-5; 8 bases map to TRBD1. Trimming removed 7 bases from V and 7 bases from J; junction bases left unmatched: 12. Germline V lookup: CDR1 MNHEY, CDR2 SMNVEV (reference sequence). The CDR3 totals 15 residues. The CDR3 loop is CASTPWTGREQPQHF. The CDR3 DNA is TGTGCCAGCACCCCATGGACAGGGAGGGAACAGCCCCAGCATTTT.

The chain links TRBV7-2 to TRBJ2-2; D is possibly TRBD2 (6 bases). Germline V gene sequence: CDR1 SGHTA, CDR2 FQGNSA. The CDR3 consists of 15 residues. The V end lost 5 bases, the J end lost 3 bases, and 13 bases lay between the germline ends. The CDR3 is CASSLGGLYTGELFF. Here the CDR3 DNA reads TGTGCCAGCAGCCTCGGGGGATTATACACCGGGGAGCTGTTTTTT.

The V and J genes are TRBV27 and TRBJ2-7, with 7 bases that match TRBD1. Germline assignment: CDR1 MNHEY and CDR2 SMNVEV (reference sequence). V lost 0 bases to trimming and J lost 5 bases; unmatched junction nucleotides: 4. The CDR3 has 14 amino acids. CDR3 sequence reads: CASSLSGQSHEQYF. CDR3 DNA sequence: TGTGCCAGCAGTTTATCGGGACAGAGCCACGAGCAGTACTTC.

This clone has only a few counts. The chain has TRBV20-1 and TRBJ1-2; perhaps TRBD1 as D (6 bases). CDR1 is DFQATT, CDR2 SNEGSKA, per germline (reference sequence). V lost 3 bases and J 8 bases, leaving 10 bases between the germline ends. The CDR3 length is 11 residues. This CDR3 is CSASGTWGYTF. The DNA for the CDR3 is TGCAGTGCTAGCGGGACATGGGGCTACACCTTC.

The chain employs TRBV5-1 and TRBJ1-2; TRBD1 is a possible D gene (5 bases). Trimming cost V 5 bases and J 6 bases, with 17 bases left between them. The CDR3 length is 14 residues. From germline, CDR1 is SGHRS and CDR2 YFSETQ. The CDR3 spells CASRLSGNEDGYTF. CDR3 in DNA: TGCGCCAGCAGGTTGTCAGGGAATGAGGATGGCTACACCTTC.

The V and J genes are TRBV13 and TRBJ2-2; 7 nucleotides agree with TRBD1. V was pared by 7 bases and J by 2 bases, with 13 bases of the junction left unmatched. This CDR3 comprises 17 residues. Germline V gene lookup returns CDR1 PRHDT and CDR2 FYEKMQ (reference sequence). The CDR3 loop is CASTPSPGQRNTGELFF. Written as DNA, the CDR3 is TGTGCCAGCACCCCTTCCCCGGGACAGAGAAACACCGGGGAGCTGTTTTTT. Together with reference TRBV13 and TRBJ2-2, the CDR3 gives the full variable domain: AAGVIQSPRHLIKEKRETATLKCYPIPRHDTVYWYQQGPGQDPQFLISFYEKMQSDKGSIPDRFSAQQFSDYHSELNMSSLELGDSALYFCASTPSPGQRNTGELFFGEGSRLTVL.

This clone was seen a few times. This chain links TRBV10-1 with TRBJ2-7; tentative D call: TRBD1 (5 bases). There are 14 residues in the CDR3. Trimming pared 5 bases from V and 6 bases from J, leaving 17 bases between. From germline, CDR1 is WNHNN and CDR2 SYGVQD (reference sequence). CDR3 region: CASSPDTFWVEQYF. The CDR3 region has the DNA TGCGCCAGCAGTCCGGACACCTTTTGGGTCGAGCAGTACTTC.

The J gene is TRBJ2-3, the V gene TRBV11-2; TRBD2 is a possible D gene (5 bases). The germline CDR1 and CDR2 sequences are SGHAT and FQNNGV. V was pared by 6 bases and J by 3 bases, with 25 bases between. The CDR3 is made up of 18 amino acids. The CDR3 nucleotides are TGTGCCAGCAGGTCCCCACTAGGCGGCTTTCGTTTGACAGATACGCAGTATTTT. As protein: CASRSPLGGFRLTDTQYF.

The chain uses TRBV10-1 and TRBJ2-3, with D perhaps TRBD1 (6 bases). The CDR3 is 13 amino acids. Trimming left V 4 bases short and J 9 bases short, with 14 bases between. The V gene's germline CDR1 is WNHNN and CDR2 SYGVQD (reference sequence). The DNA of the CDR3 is TGCGCCAGCAGTGGGACCACTAGGGGGACGCAGTATTTT. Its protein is CASSGTTRGTQYF.

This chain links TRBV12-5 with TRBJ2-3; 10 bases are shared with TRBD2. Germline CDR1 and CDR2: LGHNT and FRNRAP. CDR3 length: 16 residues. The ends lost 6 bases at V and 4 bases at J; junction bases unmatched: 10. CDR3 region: CASGVSASGSPDTQYF. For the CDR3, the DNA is TGTGCTAGTGGGGTTAGTGCTAGCGGGAGTCCAGATACGCAGTATTTT.